Below are 27 T cell receptor beta chains sequenced from a single sample in a study of beta chain features in type 1 diabetes. No antigen has been identified for these receptors. Notes on the study in general: Moderate yet significant TCRB CDR3 shortening was seen in Type 1 diabetes patients in all four CD4+ subsets.

As every portion of the isolated RNA was reverse transcribed, the sequencing read expressed TCRB transcripts. Method: immunoSEQ multiplex PCR; TCRdb's copy keeps in-frame clones and lacks some. The table lists 300,000 to 350,000 clones, roughly 13% of them singletons. Sequencing input: naive CD4+ T cells from blood. The source of these receptors is a woman between 18 and 30 years old with type 1 diabetes.

This clone was detected only a few times. The rearrangement uses TRBV7-9 and TRBJ2-5, with D perhaps TRBD2 (5 bases). In germline, CDR1 is SEHNR, CDR2 FQNEAQ (reference sequence). The CDR3 has 15 amino acids. The V and J ends lost 4 bases and 4 bases respectively, with 16 bases between them. The CDR3 nucleotides read TGTGCCAGCAGCTCCACGACTACAACATTAGAGACCCAGTACTTC. Amino acid sequence: CASSSTTTTLETQYF.

This clone has a handful of counts. The chain has TRBV5-4 and TRBJ2-2, with 13 nucleotides matching TRBD2. V was pared by 4 bases and J by 2 bases, with 5 bases of the junction left unmatched. Germline CDR1 reads SGHNT; CDR2 reads YYREEE (reference sequence). CDR3 length equals 17 residues. CDR3 in amino acids: CASSAGLAGFNTGELFF. In nucleotides, the CDR3 is TGTGCCAGCAGCGCGGGACTAGCGGGATTCAACACCGGGGAGCTGTTTTTT.

The chain employs TRBV14 and TRBJ1-2; D call uncertain. There are 13 residues in the CDR3. The V gene lost 1 base and the J gene lost 3 bases, with 6 bases spanning the gap. Germline-derived CDR1 and CDR2 are SGHDN and FVKESK. CDR3 coding DNA: TGTGCCAGCAGCCAAGGGTACTACTATGGCTACACCTTC. Translated: CASSQGYYYGYTF. The full variable domain, in which reference TRBV14 and TRBJ1-2 provide the parts outside the CDR3, is EAGVTQFPSHSVIEKGQTVTLRCDPISGHDNLYWYRRVMGKEIKFLLHFVKESKQDESGMPNNRFLAERTGGTYSTLKVQPAELEDSGVYFCASSQGYYYGYTFGSGTRLTVV.

This clone has a handful of counts. The chain joins TRBV5-1 to TRBJ1-1; possible D gene TRBD1, 5 bases. The CDR3 loop spans 19 amino acids. CDR1 is SGHRS, CDR2 YFSETQ, per germline. V lost 3 bases to trimming and J lost 1 base, with 25 bases between them. The CDR3 DNA reads as TGCGCCAGCAGCTCGAGGTCACAGGTTTTTTCCTCCAAGAACACTGAAGCTTTCTTT. This translates into CASSSRSQVFSSKNTEAFF.

This clone occurred a few times. J is TRBJ2-3 and V is TRBV27; 7 bases are shared with TRBD2. Unmatched junction bases numbered 4, after V lost 5 bases and J lost 2 bases. The CDR3 runs 14 residues. Germline loops: CDR1 MNHEY, CDR2 SMNVEV (reference sequence). CDR3 bases: TGTGCCAGCAGTGACGGGACTATCACAGATACGCAGTATTTT. As protein: CASSDGTITDTQYF.

The rearrangement links TRBV30 to TRBJ1-1; no clear D gene. This CDR3 has 13 amino acids. Trimming removed 5 bases from V and 1 base from J, with 11 bases in between. Germline lookup yields CDR1 GTSNPN and CDR2 SVGIG (reference sequence). For the CDR3, the DNA is TGTGCCTGGGTCTCCCGGGGGAACACTGAAGCTTTCTTT. This gives the protein CAWVSRGNTEAFF.

This clone was observed a handful of times. The chain couples TRBV7-3 to TRBJ1-1, with D possibly matching TRBD1 (6 bases). This CDR3 spans 13 amino acids. Germline V gene data show CDR1 as SGHTA and CDR2 as FQGTGA. Trimming stripped 5 bases from V and 1 base from J, with 8 bases between. The CDR3 region is CASSRQENTEAFF. The CDR3 bases are TGTGCCAGCAGCAGACAGGAGAACACTGAAGCTTTCTTT.

This clone was recorded only once. The rearrangement links TRBV28 to TRBJ1-1, with D maybe TRBD1 (6 bases). The V gene's germline CDR1 is MDHEN and CDR2 SYDVKM. This CDR3 spans 15 amino acids. V shed 5 bases and J shed 1 base, with 14 bases lying between them. The CDR3: CASSLQYRANTEAFF. The CDR3 DNA sequence: TGTGCCAGCAGTCTGCAATACAGGGCGAACACTGAAGCTTTCTTT.

In its sample, this clone was seen a few times. The V and J genes are TRBV5-1 and TRBJ2-3; 9 bases line up with TRBD2. Germline V gene sequence: CDR1 SGHRS, CDR2 YFSETQ. After removal of 4 bases from V and 6 bases from J, the junction contained 12 bases not matched to a gene. The CDR3 sequence is 16 residues long. The CDR3 reads CASSGGSGRKVDTQYF. CDR3 DNA sequence: TGCGCCAGCAGCGGGGGTAGCGGGAGAAAGGTGGATACGCAGTATTTT.

This clone was recorded a few times. The chain joins TRBV7-6 to TRBJ2-5; unclear D gene. Germline values: CDR1 SGHVS, CDR2 FNYEAQ. The CDR3 is made up of 15 amino acids. V gave up 1 base and J gave up 5 bases, with 14 bases separating them. In nucleotides, the CDR3 is TGTGCCAGCAGCTTAGATGGAGCTTACGGGGAGACCCAGTACTTC. Its translation: CASSLDGAYGETQYF.

This clone came up a few times. The V and J genes are TRBV29-1 and TRBJ2-5, with D maybe TRBD2 (5 bases). CDR1 and CDR2 from the germline V gene are SQVTM and ANQGSEA. CDR3 length equals 12 residues. The V and J ends lost 4 bases and 1 base respectively, with 7 bases between them. The CDR3 loop is CSVGGSQETQYF. The CDR3 region has the DNA TGCAGCGTTGGAGGGTCCCAAGAGACCCAGTACTTC.

V and J are TRBV6-5 and TRBJ2-1, with D perhaps matching TRBD2 (5 bases). The germline V gene encodes CDR1 MNHEY and CDR2 SVGAGI. Trimming pared 4 bases from V and 5 bases from J, leaving 9 bases between. The length of the CDR3 is 13 residues. In DNA, the CDR3 is TGTGCCAGCAGTTGGGGTAGCGACAATGAGCAGTTCTTC. Its protein is CASSWGSDNEQFF.

This chain uses TRBV18 with TRBJ2-7; D uncertain. The V and J ends lost 0 bases and 0 bases respectively, with 9 bases between them. Germline V gene data show CDR1 as KGHSH and CDR2 as LQKENI. The CDR3 is made up of 15 amino acids. The CDR3: CASSPPSRPSYEQYF. Written as DNA, the CDR3 is TGTGCCAGCTCACCACCGAGCCGTCCCTCCTACGAGCAGTACTTC. Using reference TRBV18 and TRBJ2-7 for the parts outside the CDR3, the full variable domain is NAGVMQNPRHLVRRRGQEARLRCSPMKGHSHVYWYRQLPEEGLKFMVYLQKENIIDESGMPKERFSAEFPKEGPSILRIQQVVRGDSAAYFCASSPPSRPSYEQYFGPGTRLTVT.

The chain is built from TRBV29-1 and TRBJ2-1, with D maybe TRBD1 (6 bases). The CDR3 is 14 residues long. Germline CDR1 is SQVTM and CDR2 is ANQGSEA. V lost 5 bases, J lost 2 bases, and 13 bases lay in between. In DNA, the CDR3 is TGCAGCGTTACCGACAGGCCCCCCTACAATGAGCAGTTCTTC. This translates into CSVTDRPPYNEQFF.

This clone showed up just a few times. An end of the junction differs from the germline gene, which may be a read error. The chain recombines TRBV7-2 with TRBJ1-1, with D perhaps TRBD1 (5 bases). The CDR3 covers 10 residues. Germline lookup yields CDR1 SGHTA and CDR2 FQGNSA. The CDR3 DNA is TGTGCCAGCAGCAAGACAGTTTCGGCCTTT. It encodes CASSKTVSAF.

This clone was observed a few times. This chain uses TRBV11-2 with TRBJ1-4; D call uncertain. Germline loops: CDR1 SGHAT, CDR2 FQNNGV. The V end was cut by 5 bases, the J end by 8 bases, with 12 bases between. The CDR3 totals 13 residues. DNA of the CDR3: TGTGCCAGCAGCCCCCGGTCCGGGGAAAAACTGTTTTTT. Amino acid sequence: CASSPRSGEKLFF.

The CDR3 coding sequence is TGTGCCAGCAGTTCCGCAGGACAGGGAAGTGACGAGCAGTACTTC. Its protein is CASSSAGQGSDEQYF. The chain has TRBV27 and TRBJ2-7, with 8 positions matching TRBD1. CDR3 length: 15 amino acids. V shed 4 bases, J shed 5 bases, and the junction held 10 bases outside the gene matches. The germline gives CDR1 MNHEY, CDR2 SMNVEV (reference sequence).

The chain employs TRBV5-4 and TRBJ2-3; D unclear. V was pared by 4 bases and J by 1 base, with 7 bases between. This CDR3 region has 13 residues. Germline V gene lookup returns CDR1 SGHNT and CDR2 YYREEE (reference sequence). DNA of the CDR3: TGTGCCAGCAGCCACACCGGCACAGATACGCAGTATTTT. Its translation is CASSHTGTDTQYF.

This clone was seen more than once but under ten times. For the CDR3, the DNA is TGTGCCAGCAGCTTACTCCCAGGGCTAGATACGCAGTATTTT. Encoded protein: CASSLLPGLDTQYF. V and J are TRBV11-2 and TRBJ2-3; tentative D call: TRBD1 (5 bases). This CDR3 is 14 amino acids long. The germline V and J ends were trimmed by 2 bases and 5 bases, with 11 bases remaining between them. The V gene's germline CDR1 is SGHAT and CDR2 FQNNGV.

This rearrangement joins TRBV10-3 to TRBJ2-3; D is perhaps TRBD1 (6 bases). V was cut by 9 bases and J by 5 bases, with 9 bases left in between. Germline lookup yields CDR1 ENHRY and CDR2 SYGVKD. The CDR3 is made up of 11 amino acids. CDR3 in DNA: TGTGCCATACAGGGTTTAGATACGCAGTATTTT. Translation gives CAIQGLDTQYF.

This clone was observed a few times. The V call is TRBV7-9, the J call TRBJ2-1, with 8 bases lining up with TRBD2. Looked up from germline, CDR1 is SEHNR and CDR2 is FQNEAQ (reference sequence). Unmatched junction bases numbered 8, after V lost 6 bases and J lost 7 bases. The CDR3 length is 14 residues. The CDR3 region is CASSPGLAVNEQFF. CDR3 nucleotides: TGTGCCAGCAGTCCCGGACTAGCAGTAAATGAGCAGTTCTTC.

This clone was recorded a few times. The chain has TRBV5-6 and TRBJ2-7, with TRBD1 identical over 9 bases. The germline V gene has CDR1 SGHDT and CDR2 YYEEEE. The V and J ends lost 3 bases and 6 bases, in that order; junction bases with no gene match: 7. CDR3 length equals 14 residues. The CDR3 sequence is CASSSGTGLVEQYV. DNA for the CDR3: TGTGCCAGCAGCTCGGGGACAGGGTTGGTCGAGCAGTACGTC.

The chain links TRBV28 to TRBJ2-7, with D possibly matching TRBD2 (5 bases). The V end was cut by 5 bases, the J end by 6 bases, with 8 bases between. CDR1 and CDR2 from the germline V gene are MDHEN and SYDVKM. The CDR3 covers 11 residues. For the CDR3, the DNA is TGTGCCAGCAGTGCCACTAGCGAGCAGTACGTC. Translating it yields CASSATSEQYV.

The chain recombines TRBV4-3 with TRBJ2-1; D is undetermined. Trimming cost V 0 bases and J 3 bases, with 15 bases left between them. The germline CDR1 and CDR2 sequences are LGHNA and YSLEER. This CDR3 comprises 17 residues. This CDR3 reads CASSQDRVGGVYNEQFF. CDR3 bases: TGCGCCAGCAGCCAAGATCGAGTTGGCGGAGTCTACAATGAGCAGTTCTTC.

V gene TRBV7-9 combines with J gene TRBJ2-1, with D perhaps matching TRBD1 (5 bases). Germline values: CDR1 SEHNR, CDR2 FQNEAQ (reference sequence). Between the trimmed V and J ends, which lost 2 bases and 8 bases, there was a span of 19 bases. This CDR3 spans 16 amino acids. CDR3 region: CASSLSTWGTSDEQFF. In DNA form, the CDR3 reads TGTGCCAGCAGCTTAAGTACTTGGGGCACGTCCGATGAGCAGTTCTTC.

This clone was recorded a few times. In the same sample, other DNA sequences code for this CDR3. This chain joins TRBV7-2 and TRBJ2-1; TRBD2 aligns across 12 bases. Trimming cost V 1 base and J 4 bases; bases outside gene matches: 2. Germline CDR1 SGHTA, CDR2 FQGNSA. This CDR3 has 16 amino acids. In nucleotides, the CDR3 is TGTGCCAGCAGCTTAGTAGGGACTAGCGGGTACAATGAGCAGTTCTTC. It yields the protein CASSLVGTSGYNEQFF.

The V gene is TRBV6-5, the J gene TRBJ2-4, with 7 bases that match TRBD1. Trimming took 2 bases from V and 8 from J; bases not matched to a gene: 9. Germline V CDR1 and CDR2: MNHEY, SVGAGI. The CDR3 is made up of 15 amino acids. CDR3 sequence: CASSYRGQLWDIQYF. The CDR3 nucleotides read TGTGCCAGCAGTTACCGGGGACAGCTGTGGGACATTCAGTACTTC.